This T cell receptor beta chain is drawn from a study of a mutant IDH1 vaccine in newly diagnosed glioma. The CDR3 has 15 residues. Per the germline V gene, CDR1 is SGDLS and CDR2 is YYNGEE. V was shortened by 3 bases and J by 0 bases, with 13 bases between the two germline ends. Notes on the study in general: Across multiple MHC alleles, almost 95% of patients had vaccine-induced responses.

A remark on this clone: Its antigen is as yet unknown.

Using immunoSEQ multiplex PCR, the repertoire was profiled, and TCRdb retains in-frame clones only, with some absent. The sample gives some 31,000 clones, approximately 80% of which show up once; roughly 8% is in the top ten. Documented time point: week 23, last vaccination. The study gave 300 ug of mutant IDH1 20-mer peptide per vaccine dose, with topical imiquimod. The clonotype originates from a woman in her late teens or twenties with glioma. The specimen comprised PBMCs, sampled from a glioma patient whose treatment included an IDH1 peptide vaccine. The genes are TRBV9 and TRBJ2-7; D possibly corresponds to TRBD1 (5 bases). For the CDR3, the DNA is TGTGCCAGCAGCGAAGGGGCCACGGACTCCTACGAGCAGTACTTC. It is translated as CASSEGATDSYEQYF.